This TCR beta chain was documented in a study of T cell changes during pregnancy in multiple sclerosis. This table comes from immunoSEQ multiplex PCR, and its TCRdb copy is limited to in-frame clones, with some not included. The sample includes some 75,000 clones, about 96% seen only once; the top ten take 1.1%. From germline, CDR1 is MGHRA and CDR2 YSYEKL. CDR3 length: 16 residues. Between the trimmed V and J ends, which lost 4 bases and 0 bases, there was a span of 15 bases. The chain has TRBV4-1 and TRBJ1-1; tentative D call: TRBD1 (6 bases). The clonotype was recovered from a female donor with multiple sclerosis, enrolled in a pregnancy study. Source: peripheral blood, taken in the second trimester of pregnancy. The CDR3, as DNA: TGCGCCAGCAGCCTTAGTCCTGGGGGCCTGAACACTGAAGCTTTCTTT. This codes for CASSLSPGGLNTEAFF.